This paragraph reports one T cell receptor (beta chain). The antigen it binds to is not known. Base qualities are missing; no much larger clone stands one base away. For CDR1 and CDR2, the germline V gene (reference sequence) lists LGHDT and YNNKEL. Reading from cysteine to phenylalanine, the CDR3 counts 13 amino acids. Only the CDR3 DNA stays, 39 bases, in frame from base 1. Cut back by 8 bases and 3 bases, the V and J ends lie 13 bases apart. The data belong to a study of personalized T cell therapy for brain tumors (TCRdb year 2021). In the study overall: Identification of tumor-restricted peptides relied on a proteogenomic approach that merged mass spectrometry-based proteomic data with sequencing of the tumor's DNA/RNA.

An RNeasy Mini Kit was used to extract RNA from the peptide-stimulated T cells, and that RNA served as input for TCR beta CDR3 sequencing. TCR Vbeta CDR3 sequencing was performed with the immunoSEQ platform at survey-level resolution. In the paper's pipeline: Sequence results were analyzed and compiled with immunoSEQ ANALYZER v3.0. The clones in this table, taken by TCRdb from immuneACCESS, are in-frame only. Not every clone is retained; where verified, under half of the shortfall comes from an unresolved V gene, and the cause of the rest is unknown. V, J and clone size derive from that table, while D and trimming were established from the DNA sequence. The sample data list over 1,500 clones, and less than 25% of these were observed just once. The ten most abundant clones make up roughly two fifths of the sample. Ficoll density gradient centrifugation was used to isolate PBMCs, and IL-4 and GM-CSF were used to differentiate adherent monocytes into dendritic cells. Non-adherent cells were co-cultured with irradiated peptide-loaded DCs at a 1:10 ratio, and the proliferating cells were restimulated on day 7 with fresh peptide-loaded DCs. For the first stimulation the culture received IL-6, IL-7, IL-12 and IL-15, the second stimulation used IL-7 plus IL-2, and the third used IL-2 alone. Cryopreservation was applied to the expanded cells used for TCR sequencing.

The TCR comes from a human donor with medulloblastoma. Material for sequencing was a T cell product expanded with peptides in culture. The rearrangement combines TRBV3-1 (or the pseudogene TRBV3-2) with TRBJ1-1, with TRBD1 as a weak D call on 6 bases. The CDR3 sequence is CASQRDTHTEAFF. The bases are TGTGCCAGCCAAAGGGACACTCACACTGAAGCTTTCTTT.